This T cell receptor beta chain was sequenced in a study of blood T cells in healthy people across ages. This clonotype was seen repeatedly, ten times or more. Its antigen is not known. Study conclusions and caveats: Measured against age, TCR beta diversity per million T cells decreased in a roughly linear manner. Strong correlation was found linking TCR beta diversity to naive T cell percentage.

V lost 6 bases, J lost 7 bases, and 14 bases stayed unmatched. This CDR3 contains 16 residues. CDR1 is SNHLY, CDR2 FYNNEI, per germline. Through a sample-barcoded 5' primer and a J-beta primer mix, a second PCR was run for about 6 to 12 cycles. From the 5' RACE reads, TCRdb called clonotypes with MiXCR, one entry per CDR3 protein. Here the sample spans 650,000 to 700,000 distinct CDR3 sequences, around 32% being singletons. This clonotype originated in a woman of 80 years or more in good health. The sample comprised blood. The V gene is TRBV2, the J gene TRBJ1-2, with 10 bases matching TRBD1. CDR3 sequence reads: CASSSGTGVSLGGYTF. The CDR3 DNA reads as TGTGCCAGCAGCTCCGGGACAGGGGTCTCTTTGGGTGGCTACACCTTC.